These 31 T cell receptor beta chains came from one sample sequenced in a study of blood T cells in healthy people across ages. Through a sample-barcoded 5' primer and a J-beta primer mix, a second PCR was run for roughly 6 to 12 cycles. TCRdb fed the 5' RACE reads into MiXCR, producing one record per CDR3 protein. Here the sample spans some 880,000 distinct CDR3 sequences, roughly 35% being singletons. The sequenced material came from blood. These TCRs come from a man aged 18 to 30 in good health.

This chain links TRBV7-3 with TRBJ2-3; D possibly corresponds to TRBD1 (6 bases). The CDR3 is 13 amino acids. Germline CDR1 SGHTA, CDR2 FQGTGA. Trimming left V 5 bases short and J 5 bases short, with 11 bases between. In nucleotides, the CDR3 is TGTGCCAGCAGCGCTTCCAGGGGAGATACGCAGTATTTT. Protein product: CASSASRGDTQYF.

The chain has TRBV12-3 or TRBV12-4 and TRBJ2-1; TRBD1 matches at 7 bases. The CDR3 covers 17 residues. The trim removed 4 bases at V and 6 bases at J, leaving 15 bases unmatched. The chain's CDR3 is CASSSSRRQGPINEQFF. DNA of the CDR3: TGTGCCAGCAGTTCAAGCCGCCGACAGGGTCCCATCAATGAGCAGTTCTTC.

This sequence joins TRBV7-9 and TRBJ2-3, with 10 positions matching TRBD2. Germline V lookup: CDR1 SEHNR, CDR2 FQNEAQ (reference sequence). V lost 1 base, J lost 3 bases, and 4 bases stayed unmatched. CDR3 length: 16 amino acids. CDR3 residues: CASSLEGLALTDTQYF. CDR3 DNA: TGTGCCAGCAGCTTAGAGGGACTAGCGCTGACAGATACGCAGTATTTT.

The chain uses TRBV12-3 or TRBV12-4 and TRBJ2-1; D is ambiguous. V was shortened by 3 bases and J by 8 bases, with 5 bases between the two germline ends. There are 11 residues in the CDR3. In DNA form, the CDR3 reads TGTGCCAGCAGTTTGATCTATGAGCAGTTCTTC. It is translated as CASSLIYEQFF.

This clonotype has a handful of counts. The chain carries TRBV20-1 and TRBJ1-2, with 8 bases fitting TRBD1. The CDR3 loop spans 15 amino acids. V shed 4 bases and J 2 bases; nucleotides not matched to a gene: 9. CDR1 and CDR2 from the germline V gene are DFQATT and SNEGSKA (reference sequence). In DNA, the CDR3 is TGCAGTGCTACTGATGACAGGGGATACAACTATGGCTACACCTTC. Translation gives CSATDDRGYNYGYTF.

This clonotype came up once. The junction departs from the called germline gene at one end, perhaps through a read error. V is TRBV25-1 and J is TRBJ1-1, with D possibly TRBD1 on 6 matching bases. The CDR3 totals 13 residues. In germline, CDR1 is MGHDK, CDR2 SYGVNS. CDR3 in amino acids: CSSSEQGYTEAFF. CDR3 sequence (DNA): TGTTCCAGCAGTGAACAGGGTTACACTGAAGCTTTCTTT.

Concerning this clonotype itself: A much larger clone lies a single base off, so this may be a read error. The CDR3 region is CSARDRGGEETQFF. The DNA of the CDR3 is TGCAGTGCTAGAGATCGGGGAGGGGAAGAGACCCAGTTCTTC. The rearrangement links TRBV20-1 to TRBJ2-1; 7 positions agree with TRBD2. V lost 0 bases and J lost 13; bases outside the gene matches: 12. There are 14 residues in the CDR3. Germline lookup yields CDR1 DFQATT and CDR2 SNEGSKA (reference sequence).

This clonotype has a count of ten or more. The genes are TRBV5-1 and TRBJ2-1; possibly TRBD2 for D (7 bases). This CDR3 contains 15 residues. CDR1 SGHRS and CDR2 YFSETQ come from the germline V gene. The V end lost 0 bases, the J end lost 7 bases, and 14 bases lay between the germline ends. The CDR3 DNA reads TGCGCCAGCAGCTTGGTTGGGGGGGGCTCTAATGAGCAGTTCTTC. This gives the protein CASSLVGGGSNEQFF.

The chain is built from TRBV7-2 and TRBJ2-7; 16 positions agree with TRBD2. The J segment lost 12 bases and the V segment lost 0 bases, leaving 14 bases of the junction unmatched. Germline V gene data show CDR1 as SGHTA and CDR2 as FQGNSA. The CDR3 has 18 residues. The CDR3 sequence is CASSLAPGTSGRGNIRYF. The CDR3 DNA reads as TGTGCCAGCAGCTTAGCCCCCGGGACTAGCGGGAGGGGGAACATTCGGTACTTC.

This clonotype was detected only a few times. The genes are TRBV7-2 and TRBJ1-2, with TRBD1 as a possible D gene (5 bases). Germline assignment: CDR1 SGHTA and CDR2 FQGNSA. The V and J ends lost 4 bases and 2 bases respectively, with 8 bases between them. The CDR3 sequence is 13 residues long. The CDR3: CASSSRVNYGYTF. The CDR3 DNA is TGTGCCAGCAGCTCCAGGGTCAACTATGGCTACACCTTC.

The sample holds a few counts of this clonotype. V is TRBV7-2 and J is TRBJ1-6; possibly TRBD1 for D (6 bases). CDR1 and CDR2 (germline): SGHTA, FQGNSA. The CDR3 is 15 amino acids. Trimming took off 5 bases at V and 5 bases at J, with 13 bases between the two ends. CDR3: CASSRAGGNNSPLHF. DNA of the CDR3: TGTGCCAGCAGCCGGGCGGGGGGCAATAATTCACCCCTCCACTTT.

The J gene is TRBJ2-3, the V gene TRBV6-5; either TRBD1 or TRBD2 may supply D (6 bases each). Per germline, CDR1 MNHEY and CDR2 SVGAGI. The germline V and J ends were trimmed by 5 bases and 8 bases, with 17 bases remaining between them. CDR3 length equals 14 residues. The CDR3 protein is CASSPGGGLITQYF. The CDR3 bases are TGTGCCAGCAGTCCAGGTGGGGGGCTAATTACGCAGTATTTT.

DNA for the CDR3: TGCGCCAGCAGCCGGGGAACGGTGAGCGGGCTGGATACGCAGTATTTT. This codes for CASSRGTVSGLDTQYF. The rearrangement links TRBV5-1 to TRBJ2-3; tentatively, D is TRBD2 (6 bases). CDR3 length: 16 residues. The germline V gene has CDR1 SGHRS and CDR2 YFSETQ. The V end was cut by 4 bases, the J end by 6 bases, with 21 bases between.

Concerning this clonotype: Given a much more abundant clone one base away, this may be a read error. The rearrangement joins TRBV20-1 to TRBJ2-7; 7 bases align to TRBD1. CDR3 length: 14 residues. Germline V lookup: CDR1 DFQATT, CDR2 SNEGSKA (reference sequence). Germline trimming cut 5 bases from V and 3 bases from J; bases unmatched to any gene: 10. CDR3 sequence reads: CSAGKGQNFYEQYF. The CDR3 bases are TGCAGTGCTGGAAAGGGACAGAACTTCTACGAGCAGTACTTC.

This clonotype was seen many times. CDR3 bases: TGTGCCAGCAGAATCTCAGGGGGAGAGACCCAGTACTTC. This sequence encodes CASRISGGETQYF. V and J are TRBV6-5 and TRBJ2-5, with TRBD1 identical over 7 bases. The CDR3 contains 13 residues. In germline, CDR1 is MNHEY, CDR2 SVGAGI. V was clipped by 6 bases and J by 4 bases; unmatched bases: 5.

This clonotype was observed a handful of times. The chain couples TRBV10-3 to TRBJ2-7; D unresolved. CDR1 and CDR2 (germline): ENHRY, SYGVKD. Trimming cost V 0 bases and J 0 bases, with 12 bases left between them. The length of the CDR3 is 16 residues. CDR3 sequence: CAISESWAGSSYEQYF. In nucleotides, the CDR3 is TGTGCCATCAGTGAGTCGTGGGCAGGTAGCTCCTACGAGCAGTACTTC.

This chain links TRBV7-8 with TRBJ1-1, with unresolved D. The ends were cut back, 2 bases at V and 4 bases at J, with 14 bases in the middle. Germline assignment: CDR1 SGHVS and CDR2 FQNEAQ. The CDR3 extends over 15 amino acids. CDR3: CASSLRYGEGTEAFF. CDR3 nucleotide sequence: TGTGCCAGCAGCTTAAGATACGGGGAAGGCACTGAAGCTTTCTTT.

This clonotype was counted ten times or more. The chain carries TRBV12-3 or TRBV12-4 and TRBJ2-1; D not resolved. V lost 7 bases and J 9 bases, leaving 13 bases between the germline ends. The CDR3 length is 12 residues. The CDR3 bases are TGTGCCAGCACCCCCCCTATGGGTGAGCAGTTCTTC. It encodes CASTPPMGEQFF.

Points on this clonotype: At one end, the junction sequence differs from germline, possibly due to a read error. This chain links TRBV12-3 or TRBV12-4 with TRBJ2-3, with TRBD2 matching 8 bases. CDR3 length: 17 amino acids. This CDR3 reads CASSFPPISGGTDMQYF. In DNA form, the CDR3 reads TGTGCCAGCAGTTTCCCTCCCATCAGCGGGGGAACAGATATGCAGTATTTT.

About this clonotype itself: A single base separates this from a much larger clone, so it may be a read error. The rearrangement joins TRBV10-3 to TRBJ2-1; 8 nucleotides line up with TRBD1. The J call is in doubt because the DNA end fits TRBJ2-7 better. The CDR3 has 16 residues. Germline V lookup: CDR1 ENHRY, CDR2 SYGVKD. Here the CDR3 reads CAISDSRGQSYNEQYF. CDR3 sequence (DNA): TGTGCCATCAGTGACTCCAGGGGGCAGTCCTACAATGAGCAGTACTTC.

The genes are TRBV28 and TRBJ2-1, with D possibly TRBD2 on 5 matching bases. Trimming removed 1 base at V and 0 bases at J, with 10 bases between. CDR1 MDHEN and CDR2 SYDVKM come from the germline V gene. The CDR3 sequence is 16 residues long. The DNA of the CDR3 is TGTGCCAGCAGTTTATCGGACTGGAGCTCCTACAATGAGCAGTTCTTC. It specifies CASSLSDWSSYNEQFF.

This clonotype was picked up a small number of times. V usage is TRBV15 and J usage is TRBJ1-5; D possibly corresponds to TRBD1 (5 bases). V was trimmed by 2 bases and J by 7 bases, leaving 15 bases between them. Germline lookup yields CDR1 LNHNV and CDR2 YYDKDF (reference sequence). This CDR3 spans 15 amino acids. CDR3 amino acids: CATSRPGQGWQPQHF. The CDR3 DNA reads TGTGCCACCAGCAGACCAGGGCAGGGCTGGCAGCCCCAGCATTTT.

The sample holds a few counts of this clonotype. The genes are TRBV2 and TRBJ2-3, with 10 bases identical to TRBD2. Looked up from germline, CDR1 is SNHLY and CDR2 is FYNNEI. Trimming took 8 bases from V and 4 from J; bases not matched to a gene: 12. The CDR3 is 16 residues long. DNA of the CDR3: TGTGCCAGCGGCGTGATACTAGCGGGATTACCAGATACGCAGTATTTT. This gives the protein CASGVILAGLPDTQYF.

In its sample, this clonotype was seen a few times. This chain connects TRBV20-1 to TRBJ2-7; D unresolved. Germline CDR1 is DFQATT and CDR2 is SNEGSKA (reference sequence). The CDR3 runs to 12 residues. The CDR3 loop reads CSAGPKPYEQYF. The CDR3 DNA reads as TGCAGCGCTGGGCCTAAACCTTACGAGCAGTACTTC.

The chain has TRBV7-9 and TRBJ1-1; D is uncertain. Germline CDR1 reads SEHNR; CDR2 reads FQNEAQ (reference sequence). The CDR3 contains 12 residues. The V end was cut by 6 bases, the J end by 7 bases, with 12 bases between. This chain's CDR3 is CASRSTRNEAFF. The CDR3, as DNA: TGTGCCAGCAGAAGTACAAGGAATGAAGCTTTCTTT.

This clonotype was counted between two and nine times. The chain carries TRBV27 and TRBJ2-5, with 14 bases that match TRBD2. Germline CDR1 MNHEY, CDR2 SMNVEV (reference sequence). V dropped 5 bases and J dropped 11; count of bases not matched to a gene: 13. The CDR3 is 16 amino acids. The CDR3 sequence: CASSPPGLAGVNEQYF. The CDR3 nucleotides read TGTGCCAGCAGTCCACCGGGACTAGCGGGGGTGAATGAGCAGTACTTC.

The chain is built from TRBV13 and TRBJ2-3; 12 bases align to TRBD1. V shed 5 bases and J 5 bases; nucleotides not matched to a gene: 8. Germline CDR1 and CDR2: PRHDT and FYEKMQ (reference sequence). The CDR3 is 16 amino acids. CDR3 in amino acids: CASSVSGTGGGDTQYF. In DNA form, the CDR3 reads TGTGCCAGCAGCGTGTCCGGGACAGGGGGCGGAGATACGCAGTATTTT.

This clonotype was seen at least ten times. The chain employs TRBV20-1 and TRBJ1-6; D gene unclear. The ends were cut back, 1 base at V and 9 bases at J, with 16 bases in the middle. The V gene's germline CDR1 is DFQATT and CDR2 SNEGSKA (reference sequence). CDR3 length: 15 amino acids. The CDR3 bases are TGCAGTGCTAGAGGTCAGGCCAGCTACTTTTCACCCCTCCACTTT. This encodes CSARGQASYFSPLHF.

This clonotype was seen a few times. The gene calls are TRBV6-4 and TRBJ2-3; 10 nucleotides match TRBD1. The germline CDR1 and CDR2 sequences are MRHNA and SNTAGT. This CDR3 spans 18 amino acids. The V gene end was trimmed by 3 bases and the J gene end by 3 bases; junction bases not matched to a gene: 12. Here the CDR3 DNA reads TGTGCCAGCAGTGAACATAAAGTCGGGACAGGGGTGACAGATACGCAGTATTTT. It codes for CASSEHKVGTGVTDTQYF.

This clonotype came up many times. The chain combines TRBV12-3 or TRBV12-4 with TRBJ2-5; TRBD2 aligns across 7 bases. The CDR3 has 18 residues. V was pared by 6 bases and J by 1 base, with 17 bases of the junction left unmatched. This CDR3 reads CASSGFSSGLPSQETQYF. The DNA of the CDR3 is TGTGCCAGCAGCGGGTTTTCTAGCGGCTTGCCTTCCCAAGAGACCCAGTACTTC.

The chain employs TRBV5-1 and TRBJ2-5, with 7 bases fitting TRBD2. The J call may be incorrect, as the DNA end agrees better with TRBJ2-7. CDR3 length: 14 residues. Germline lookup yields CDR1 SGHRS and CDR2 YFSETQ. CDR3 bases: TGCGCCAGCAGCTGGGGAGGGCCTTTCTACGAGCAGTACTTC. Translated, it gives CASSWGGPFYEQYF.